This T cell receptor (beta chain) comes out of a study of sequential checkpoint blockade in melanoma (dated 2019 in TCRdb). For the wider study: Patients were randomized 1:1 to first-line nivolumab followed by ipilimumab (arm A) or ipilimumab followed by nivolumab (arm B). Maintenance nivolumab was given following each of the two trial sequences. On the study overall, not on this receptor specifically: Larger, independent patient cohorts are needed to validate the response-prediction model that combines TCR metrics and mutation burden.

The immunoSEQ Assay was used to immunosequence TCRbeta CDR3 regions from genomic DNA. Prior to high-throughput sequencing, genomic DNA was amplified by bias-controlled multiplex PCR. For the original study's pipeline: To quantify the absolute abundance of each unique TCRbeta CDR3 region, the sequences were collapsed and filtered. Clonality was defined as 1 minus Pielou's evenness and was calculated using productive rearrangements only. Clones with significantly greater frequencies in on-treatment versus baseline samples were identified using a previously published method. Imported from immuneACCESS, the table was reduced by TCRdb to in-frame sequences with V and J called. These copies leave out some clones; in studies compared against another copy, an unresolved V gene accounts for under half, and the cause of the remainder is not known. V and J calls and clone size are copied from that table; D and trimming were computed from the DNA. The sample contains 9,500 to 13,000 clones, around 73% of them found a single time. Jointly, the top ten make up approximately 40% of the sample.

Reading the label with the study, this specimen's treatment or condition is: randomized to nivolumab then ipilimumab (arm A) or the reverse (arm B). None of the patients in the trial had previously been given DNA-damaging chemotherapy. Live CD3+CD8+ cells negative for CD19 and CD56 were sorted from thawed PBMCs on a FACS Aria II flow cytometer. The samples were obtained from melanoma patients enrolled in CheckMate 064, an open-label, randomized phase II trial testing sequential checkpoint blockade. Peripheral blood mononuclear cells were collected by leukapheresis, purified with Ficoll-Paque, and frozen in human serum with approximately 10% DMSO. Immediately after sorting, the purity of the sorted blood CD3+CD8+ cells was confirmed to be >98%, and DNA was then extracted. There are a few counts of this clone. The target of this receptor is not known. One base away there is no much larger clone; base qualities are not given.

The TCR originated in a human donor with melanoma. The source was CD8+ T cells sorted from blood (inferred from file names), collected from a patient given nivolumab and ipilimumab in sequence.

The CDR3 loop reads CASSELPGQPNNEQFF. At the DNA level, the sequence is TGTGCCAGCAGTGAGCTACCGGGACAGCCGAACAATGAGCAGTTCTTC. In this chain, TRBV6-1 is recombined with TRBJ2-1; a stretch of 7 junction bases matches TRBD1. CDR3 length: 16 amino acids, cysteine to phenylalanine. CDR3 DNA is the only sequence kept; it has 48 bases, read in frame from the first base. Trimmed from V: 3 bases; trimmed from J: 5 bases; junction bases lacking a gene match: 10. Looking up the germline V gene yields CDR1 MNHNS and CDR2 SASEGT.